This T cell receptor (beta chain) was recovered during a study of blood T cells in healthy people across ages. Through a sample-barcoded 5' primer and a J-beta primer mix, a second PCR was run for 7 to 11 cycles. Sequencing yielded, for each sample, at least 3 million paired-end reads carrying CDR3. TCRdb re-analysed the 5' RACE reads in MiXCR, keeping a single row per CDR3 protein. Of 850,000 to 1,300,000 distinct CDR3 sequences detected, 45% appear once; the ten largest clones hold approximately 20%. The CDR3 covers 14 residues. V was trimmed by 0 bases and J by 4 bases, leaving 7 bases between them. Germline CDR1 SGHAT, CDR2 FQNNGV.

The clonotype originates from a woman in her sixties or seventies in good health. Sequencing used blood. The chain combines TRBV11-2 with TRBJ2-1; D uncertain. The CDR3 spells CASSLEHYYNEQFF. The CDR3, as DNA: TGTGCCAGCAGCTTAGAGCACTATTACAATGAGCAGTTCTTC.